These T cell receptor beta chains were read from a single sample in a study of blood T cell repertoires in COVID-19. Using immunoSEQ multiplex PCR, the repertoire was profiled, and TCRdb retains in-frame clones only, with some absent. The sample carries 150,000 or so clones, approximately 80% recorded once. The source material was PBMCs or T cells enriched from blood (not recorded which). The receptors derive from a man aged 50 to 59 who had recovered from COVID-19. CDR3s include the opening cysteine and the closing phenylalanine or tryptophan. The D gene is left open where the match is weak. Clone sizes are given selectively: once, few, many, or a class where the clone is expanded.

v_call	d_call	clone_size	cdr3_length	j_call	cdr3_nt	cdr3_aa
TRBV19	NA	NA	11	TRBJ2-7	TGTGCCAGTCGGGGGACGTTTGAGCAGTACTTC	CASRGTFEQYF
TRBV13	TRBD2	NA	18	TRBJ2-3	TGTGCCAGCAGCTTCAGACTAGCGGGCAACCGAGCGGAAGATACGCAGTATTTT	CASSFRLAGNRAEDTQYF
TRBV30	NA	NA	16	TRBJ1-2	TGTGCCTGGAGTGTTTCGACAGTTAGATTAAACTATGGCTACACCTTC	CAWSVSTVRLNYGYTF
TRBV7-3	NA	NA	13	TRBJ2-5	TGTGCCAGCAGCTTAAGCGTGATGGAGACCCAGTACTTC	CASSLSVMETQYF
TRBV5-1	TRBD1	few	14	TRBJ2-7	TGCGCCAGCAGCTTGGGGACAGGTACCTACGAGCAGTACTTC	CASSLGTGTYEQYF
TRBV6-5	TRBD2	NA	14	TRBJ2-5	TGTGCCAGCAGTATGACCGGGACTATGGAGACCCAGTACTTC	CASSMTGTMETQYF
TRBV30	NA	few	14	TRBJ1-1	TGTGCCTCTCTCCGGGGAGCTATGAACACTGAAGCTTTCTTT	CASLRGAMNTEAFF
TRBV5-1	TRBD2	few	18	TRBJ2-7	TGCGCCAGCAGCTCTGGAGGGGCGTTTGAGACTAGCGGCTACGAGCAGTACTTC	CASSSGGAFETSGYEQYF
TRBV5-6	TRBD1	NA	15	TRBJ1-5	TGTGCCAGCAGCTTGCGGACAGGGGGCAATCAGCCCCAGCATTTT	CASSLRTGGNQPQHF
TRBV12-3/TRBV12-4	NA	NA	13	TRBJ1-3	TGTGCCAGCAGCCAGGGGAAGCGAAACACCATATATTTT	CASSQGKRNTIYF
TRBV24-1	NA	once	15	TRBJ1-5	TGTGCCACCAGTGCCCCCGGGAGAAGCAATCAGCCCCAGCATTTT	CATSAPGRSNQPQHF
TRBV30	TRBD2	NA	16	TRBJ2-3	TGTGCCTGGAGTTTCGGGACTAGCGGGAGCACAGATACGCAGTATTTT	CAWSFGTSGSTDTQYF
TRBV7-3	NA	NA	13	TRBJ2-1	TGTGCCAGCAGCCTCGGGACTGCCAATGAGCAGTTCTTC	CASSLGTANEQFF
TRBV18	TRBD1	NA	17	TRBJ2-3	TGTGCCAGCTCACCACTCTCCGGACAGGACCACACAGATACGCAGTATTTT	CASSPLSGQDHTDTQYF
TRBV12-3/TRBV12-4	TRBD1	NA	13	TRBJ1-4	TGTGCCAGCAGTTTAACAGGGGGTGAAAAACTGTTTTTT	CASSLTGGEKLFF
TRBV7-2	TRBD1	NA	14	TRBJ1-3	TGTGCCAGCAGCCCGGGACAGGGGGGAAACACCATATATTTT	CASSPGQGGNTIYF
TRBV5-4	NA	NA	14	TRBJ1-3	TGTGCCAGCAGCTTGGACAGCACTGGAAACACCATATATTTT	CASSLDSTGNTIYF
TRBV7-9	TRBD1	NA	15	TRBJ1-4	TGTGCCAGCAGCCCCACGGACAGGGGTCGGGAAAAACTGTTTTTT	CASSPTDRGREKLFF
TRBV6-4	TRBD2	NA	15	TRBJ2-7	TGTGCCAACACACTACCAGAGCGGGGGGACTACGAGCAGTACTTC	CANTLPERGDYEQYF
TRBV2	NA	NA	14	TRBJ1-1	TGTGCCAGCAGTGTGAAACAGTTGAACACTGAAGCTTTCTTT	CASSVKQLNTEAFF
TRBV5-1	NA	NA	15	TRBJ2-6	TGCGCCAGCAGCTTGGCAGGGAATGGGGCCAACGTCCTGACTTTC	CASSLAGNGANVLTF
TRBV5-1	NA	NA	14	TRBJ1-2	TGCGCCAGCAGCTTGGTAGCACCTAACTATGGCTACACCTTC	CASSLVAPNYGYTF
TRBV11-2	NA	NA	14	TRBJ2-5	TGTGCCAGCAGCTTACTGGGAACAGGGCCGACCCAGTACTTC	CASSLLGTGPTQYF
TRBV7-6	TRBD1	NA	16	TRBJ1-3	TGTGCCAGCAGCGCCGGACAGGGGAACTCTGGAAACACCATATATTTT	CASSAGQGNSGNTIYF
TRBV15	TRBD1	few	14	TRBJ1-2	TGTGCCACCAGCTCCCGGACAGGGTGGGGAGAGTACACCTTC	CATSSRTGWGEYTF
TRBV25-1	NA	NA	13	TRBJ2-1	TGTGCATCATCCGGGGTATGGTACAATGAGCAGTTCTTC	CASSGVWYNEQFF
TRBV10-3	TRBD1	NA	16	TRBJ1-4	TGTGCCATCAAACCGGGACAGGGTGTTGCTAATGAAAAACTGTTTTTT	CAIKPGQGVANEKLFF
TRBV4-3	NA	few	17	TRBJ2-6	TGCGCCAGCAGCCAAGATTGGGGCAGCTCTGGGGCCAACGTCCTGACTTTC	CASSQDWGSSGANVLTF
TRBV9	TRBD1	NA	16	TRBJ1-2	TGTGCCAGCAGCGTAGGAGGGACAGGGTCTAAGTATGGCTACACCTTC	CASSVGGTGSKYGYTF
TRBV5-4	TRBD1	once	14	TRBJ2-5	TGTGCCAGCAGCTTGCAGGGGGCTGTAGAGACCCAGTACTTC	CASSLQGAVETQYF
TRBV19	TRBD1	NA	15	TRBJ1-2	TGTGCCAGTAGTGGAACAGGGGCTGCTAACTATGGCTACACCTTC	CASSGTGAANYGYTF
TRBV3-1/TRBV3-2	TRBD1	NA	16	TRBJ2-7	TGTGCCAGCAGCCCAAGCTCGGGACAGGGGGCCTACGAGCAGTACTTC	CASSPSSGQGAYEQYF
TRBV5-5	NA	NA	15	TRBJ1-4	TGTGCCAGCAGCTTGGAGGCGGTTATTAATGAAAAACTGTTTTTT	CASSLEAVINEKLFF
TRBV28	TRBD1	NA	14	TRBJ2-1	TGTGCCAGCAGTTCCTCGGACAGGGCCGATGAGCAGTTCTTC	CASSSSDRADEQFF
TRBV5-1	NA	NA	15	TRBJ2-6	TGCGCCAGCAGAAGGGAGGAAGCTGGGGCCAACGTCCTGACTTTC	CASRREEAGANVLTF
TRBV29-1	NA	once	15	TRBJ1-2	TGCAGCGTTGATATCCGGCAGGGCATAGGCTATGGCTACACCTTC	CSVDIRQGIGYGYTF